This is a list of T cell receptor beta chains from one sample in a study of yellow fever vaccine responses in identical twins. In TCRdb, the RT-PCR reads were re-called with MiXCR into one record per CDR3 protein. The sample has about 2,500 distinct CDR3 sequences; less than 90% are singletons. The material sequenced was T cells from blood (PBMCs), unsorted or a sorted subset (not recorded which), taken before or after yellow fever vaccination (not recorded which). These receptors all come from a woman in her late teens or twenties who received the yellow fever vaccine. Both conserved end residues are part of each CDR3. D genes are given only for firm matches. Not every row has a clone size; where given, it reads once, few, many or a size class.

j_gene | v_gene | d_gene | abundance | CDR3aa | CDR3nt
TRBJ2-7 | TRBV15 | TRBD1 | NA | CATSRDKTGNYEQYF | TGTGCCACCAGCAGAGATAAGACAGGGAACTACGAGCAGTACTTC
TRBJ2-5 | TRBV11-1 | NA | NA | CASSPGTQETQYF | TGTGCCAGCAGCCCCGGGACCCAAGAGACCCAGTACTTC
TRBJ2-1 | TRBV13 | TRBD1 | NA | CASIMDRVGEQFF | TGTGCCAGCATCATGGACAGGGTCGGTGAGCAGTTCTTC
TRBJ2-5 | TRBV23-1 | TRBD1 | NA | CASRGQMTQETQYF | TGCGCCAGTCGGGGACAGATGACTCAAGAGACCCAGTACTTC
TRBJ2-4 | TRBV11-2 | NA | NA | CASSLQDIQYF | TGTGCCAGCAGCCTTCAGGACATTCAGTACTTC
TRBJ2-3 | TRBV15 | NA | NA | CATSRDDGARDTQYF | TGTGCCACCAGCAGAGATGACGGAGCCCGGGATACGCAGTATTTT
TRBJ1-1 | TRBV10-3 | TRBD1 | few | CAISEPGQAAEAFF | TGTGCCATCAGTGAGCCAGGACAGGCAGCTGAAGCTTTCTTT
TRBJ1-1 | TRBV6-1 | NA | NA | CASRVGRGNTEAFF | TGTGCCAGCAGGGTCGGCAGGGGGAACACTGAAGCTTTCTTT
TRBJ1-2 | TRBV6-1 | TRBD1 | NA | CASSIQGSDYGYTF | TGTGCCAGCAGTATACAGGGGTCTGACTATGGCTACACCTTC
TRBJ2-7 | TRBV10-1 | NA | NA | CASSPRREGSYEQYF | TGCGCCAGCAGTCCCCGACGGGAAGGCTCCTACGAGCAGTACTTC
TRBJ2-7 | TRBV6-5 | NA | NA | CASSLHQTASYEQYF | TGTGCCAGCAGTTTACACCAGACAGCCTCCTACGAGCAGTACTTC
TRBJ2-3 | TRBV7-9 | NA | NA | CASSFYIEADTQYF | TGTGCCAGCAGCTTCTACATCGAGGCAGATACGCAGTATTTT